Shown below are 11 T cell receptor beta chains from a single sample sequenced in a study of blood T cell repertoires in COVID-19. Clones were read by immunoSEQ multiplex PCR, and TCRdb kept only the in-frame ones, dropping some. The table includes a few hundred thousand clones, 82% detected once. The specimen was PBMCs or T cells enriched from blood (not recorded which). These TCRs come from a man between 35 and 55 years old who had recovered from COVID-19.

This clone was picked up one time. The chain carries TRBV12-5 and TRBJ1-1, with 9 bases matching TRBD1. Germline V gene sequence: CDR1 LGHNT, CDR2 FRNRAP. The CDR3 sequence is 13 residues long. The J segment lost 4 bases and the V segment lost 7 bases, leaving 4 bases of the junction unmatched. CDR3 DNA: TGTGCTAGTGTCAGACAGGGGGGCACTGAAGCTTTCTTT. Translating gives CASVRQGGTEAFF.

In its sample, this clone was seen once. The chain joins TRBV6-5 to TRBJ1-3; weak D call: TRBD1 (5 bases). The V and J ends lost 8 bases and 6 bases respectively, with 17 bases between them. The CDR3 contains 14 residues. CDR1 is MNHEY, CDR2 SVGAGI, per germline. CDR3 coding DNA: TGTGCCAGCCGTCGCGGGGCTGCAGAAAACACCATATATTTT. Amino acid sequence: CASRRGAAENTIYF.

This chain uses TRBV11-2 with TRBJ1-6, with D possibly matching TRBD1 (6 bases). Trimming pared 3 bases from V and 16 bases from J, leaving 13 bases between. CDR3 length equals 12 residues. Germline CDR1 is SGHAT and CDR2 is FQNNGV. CDR3 amino acids: CASSFPGTRLHF. In DNA, the CDR3 is TGTGCCAGCAGCTTCCCCGGGACAAGACTCCACTTT.

This clone occurred once. The rearrangement joins TRBV15 to TRBJ1-2; tentative D call: TRBD1 (6 bases). V was cut by 0 bases and J by 7 bases, with 9 bases left in between. Germline values: CDR1 LNHNV, CDR2 YYDKDF (reference sequence). This CDR3 comprises 13 residues. The CDR3 spells CATSRDARGGYTF. As DNA, the CDR3 is TGTGCCACCAGCAGAGATGCCAGGGGTGGCTACACCTTC.

The chain joins TRBV6-2 or TRBV6-3 to TRBJ1-5; 7 bases fit TRBD1. The ends lost 4 bases at V and 5 bases at J; junction bases unmatched: 5. This CDR3 is built from 14 residues. Germline V gene lookup returns CDR1 MNHEY and CDR2 SVGEGT. In DNA, the CDR3 is TGTGCCAGCAGTTTCTACAGGGGAGATCAGCCCCAGCATTTT. Amino acids: CASSFYRGDQPQHF.

The CDR3 reads CASSLAAGEKLFF. The CDR3 DNA reads TGTGCCAGCAGCTTAGCGGCAGGGGAAAAACTGTTTTTT. V gene TRBV7-9 combines with J gene TRBJ1-4; TRBD1 might be the D (5 bases). Germline CDR1 SEHNR, CDR2 FQNEAQ (reference sequence). The CDR3 covers 13 residues. The V end lost 0 bases, the J end lost 8 bases, and 7 bases lay between the germline ends.

The chain joins TRBV7-3 to TRBJ1-2; D is perhaps TRBD1 (5 bases). CDR3 length: 14 residues. Germline assignment: CDR1 SGHTA and CDR2 FQGTGA. The germline V and J ends were trimmed by 4 bases and 6 bases, with 15 bases remaining between them. CDR3 protein: CASSSQGGVNGYTF. The CDR3 region has the DNA TGTGCCAGCAGCTCCCAGGGAGGGGTCAATGGCTACACCTTC.

In this sample, this clone turned up a few times. V gene TRBV3-1 (or the pseudogene TRBV3-2) combines with J gene TRBJ2-1; perhaps TRBD1 as D (7 bases). CDR1 and CDR2 from the germline V gene are LGHDT and YNNKEL (reference sequence). Trimming removed 1 base from V and 4 bases from J, with 11 bases in between. The CDR3 runs to 15 residues. In nucleotides, the CDR3 is TGTGCCAGCAGCCAAGTCCAGGGGGGTTACAATGAGCAGTTCTTC. Amino acid sequence: CASSQVQGGYNEQFF.

This clone has a single count. The J gene is TRBJ1-6, the V gene TRBV7-8, with a possible D match to TRBD1 (6 bases). The CDR3 runs to 14 residues. Deletions cut 10 bases from V and 2 bases from J, with 12 bases between. Germline-derived CDR1 and CDR2 are SGHVS and FQNEAQ. The CDR3 DNA reads TGTGCCACCGTACAGGGCCCCTATAATTCACCCCTCCACTTT. Translation: CATVQGPYNSPLHF.

Remarks on this clone: A much larger clonotype is one base distant, so this may be a read error. The chain employs TRBV19 and TRBJ1-5; no clear D. CDR3 length: 14 residues. Per germline, CDR1 LNHDA and CDR2 SQIVND (reference sequence). The CDR3 reads CAGSIVGEGQPQHF. Here the CDR3 DNA reads TGTGCCGGTAGTATCGTCGGGGAAGGCCAGCCCCAGCATTTT. Looking up the rest from reference TRBV19 and TRBJ1-5 gives the full variable domain: DGGITQSPKYLFRKEGQNVTLSCEQNLNHDAMYWYRQDPGQGLRLIYYSQIVNDFQKGDIAEGYSVSREKKESFPLTVTSAQKNPTAFYLCAGSIVGEGQPQHFGDGTRLSIL.

CDR3 coding DNA: TGTGCCAGCAGTGAAGCGCTACAGGGGGCTTACCAAGAGACCCAGTACTTC. It is translated as CASSEALQGAYQETQYF. This chain links TRBV6-1 with TRBJ2-5; TRBD1 matches 9 bases. J was trimmed by 0 bases and V by 0 bases; bases with no gene match: 5. Per germline, CDR1 MNHNS and CDR2 SASEGT. The CDR3 is 17 amino acids.